This TCR beta chain was found in a study of blood T cell repertoires in COVID-19 (TCRdb year 2020). With respect to the entire study: Samples from collaborators originated in the United States, Italy and Spain and spanned both the acute and convalescent phases of COVID-19. The material from the prospective study consisted of cDNA or gDNA derived from T cells, B-cell-depleted T cells, or PBMCs. The dataset comprised deeply sampled blood TCRbeta repertoires from subjects exposed to, actively infected with, or recovered from COVID-19. The repertoires were released in a freely available public database intended as a resource for research on the immune response to SARS-CoV-2. Samples were obtained from the ongoing ImmuneRACE study (first 160 participants) and from about 1,300 subjects provided by 6 global collaborators. Nearly every sample came with metadata listing a de-identified subject ID, COVID-19 status, age in years and sex. HLA class I and class II types, where available, came from metadata supplied by the sample provider rather than from assay-based typing.

In Seattle, one collaborating source enrolled patients while the infection was active and tracked those patients longitudinally over the course of disease. Collaborating institutions collected whole blood in K2EDTA tubes following their own protocols. For TCRbeta analysis, collaborators shipped samples as frozen whole blood, isolated PBMCs, or DNA extracted from either of those sample types. TCRbeta CDR3 regions were amplified from genomic DNA using the immunoSEQ Assay, a bias-controlled multiplex PCR. On the study's bioinformatics: Nucleated cell counts per sample were estimated from amplification of reference gene primers within the assay. To quantify the absolute abundance of each unique TCRbeta CDR3 rearrangement, sequence reads were collapsed and filtered. For each sample, productive Simpson clonality was calculated as the square root of Simpson's diversity index over productive rearrangements. TCRdb re-hosts the immuneACCESS table, in-frame sequences only. Its copies lack some clones; in the studies checked, an unresolved V gene accounts for under half of them, and the cause for the rest is not known. The V and J calls and the clone size are those of that table, but D and trimming were determined from the DNA. A total of some 130,000 clones appear in this sample, roughly 90% of them only once. Clones ranked in the top ten supply about 4.5% of the sample.

Broader findings and caveats from the paper: The amount of clinical and demographic metadata varied by source and participant and was provided uncurated.

This clone was recorded many times. Its antigen is still unknown. The record has no base qualities; no much larger clone is one base away. The germline V gene (reference sequence) sets CDR1 to LGHDT and CDR2 to YNNKEL. The cysteine opens and the phenylalanine closes a CDR3 of 15 amino acids. Only the CDR3 DNA is retained, 45 bases long and in frame from the first base. V is pared back by 1 base and J by 6 bases, with 13 bases lying between the germline termini. The chain uses TRBV3-1 (or the pseudogene TRBV3-2) and TRBJ2-4, with a tentative D gene TRBD2 over 6 matching bases. This clonotype originated in a man aged 60-69 years with COVID-19, enrolled during active disease. The specimen was peripheral blood. The nucleotide sequence is TGTGCCAGCAGCCAAGTAGCGGAGCCCGGAAACATTCAGTACTTC. It codes for CASSQVAEPGNIQYF.